This is a list of T cell receptor beta chains from one sample in a study of cytomegalovirus exposure and HLA in healthy donors. Some clones are missing from TCRdb's copy, which holds only in-frame ones; the method was immunoSEQ multiplex PCR. The sample holds 120,000 or so clones, roughly three fifths seen once. Sequencing was performed on PBMCs. These receptors were obtained from a woman aged 40-49 years in good health and CMV-seropositive. Each CDR3 is given with its conserved first and last residue. D genes are given only for firm matches. Rows may omit the clone size; those that give it use once, few, many or a size class.

d_call j_call clone_size v_call cdr3_nt cdr3_aa
- TRBJ2-7 - TRBV7-2 TGTGCCAGCAGCTTTGGCGGTTCCTACTACGAGCAGTACTTC CASSFGGSYYEQYF
TRBD2 TRBJ2-3 - TRBV5-6 TGTGCCAGCAGCCACACTAGCGGGCGAAGCACAGATACGCAGTATTTT CASSHTSGRSTDTQYF
- TRBJ2-2 - TRBV11-3 TGTGCCAGCAGCTCCGGCGGGATCATCACCGGGGAGCTGTTTTTT CASSSGGIITGELFF
TRBD2 TRBJ2-5 - TRBV2 TGTGCCAGCAGTGACGGGAGGGTCCAAGAGACCCAGTACTTC CASSDGRVQETQYF
TRBD1 TRBJ1-5 - TRBV5-5 TGTGCCAGCAGTCGGGACAGGGGAAATCAGCCCCAGCATTTT CASSRDRGNQPQHF
- TRBJ2-3 - TRBV6-1 TGTGCCAGCAGTGAAGGTGCGGGCACAGATACGCAGTATTTT CASSEGAGTDTQYF
TRBD1 TRBJ1-4 - TRBV5-1 TGCGCCAGCAGCCCCAATTCGCAGGGGGGCGGTGAAAAACTGTTTTTT CASSPNSQGGGEKLFF
- TRBJ1-1 few TRBV9 TGTGCCAGCAGCGGGATGGGGGGGGCGGCTGAAGCTTTCTTT CASSGMGGAAEAFF
- TRBJ1-1 once TRBV12-1 TGTGCCAGCAGCTGGGACAGCTCTGAAGCTTTCTTT CASSWDSSEAFF
TRBD2 TRBJ2-7 few TRBV6-1 TGTGCCAGCAGTGGAAGGGGAACAGGACTAGCGTCCGACTACGAGCAGTACTTC CASSGRGTGLASDYEQYF
- TRBJ2-1 - TRBV28 TGTGCCAGCAGTTCTCCCGGGTTACCGGGGAATGAGCAGTTCTTC CASSSPGLPGNEQFF
TRBD1 TRBJ2-5 - TRBV5-1 TGCGCCAGCAGCCCCGGTACAGGGGTCGTCGGGACCCAGTACTTC CASSPGTGVVGTQYF
- TRBJ2-7 - TRBV7-6 TGTGCCAGCAGCGAACAACCGGGACTGGCCTCCTACGAGCAGTACTTC CASSEQPGLASYEQYF
TRBD1 TRBJ1-1 - TRBV5-1 TGCGCCAGCAGCTACATGGGACAGGGGCACACTGAAGCTTTCTTT CASSYMGQGHTEAFF
TRBD1 TRBJ1-4 - TRBV29-1 TGCAGCGTGATACTCGGGACAGGGATAAATGAAAAACTGTTTTTT CSVILGTGINEKLFF
TRBD1 TRBJ2-7 few TRBV6-1 TGTGCCAGCAGCCTCCAGACAGGGGGTTACGAGCAGTACTTC CASSLQTGGYEQYF
TRBD2 TRBJ2-5 few TRBV5-1 TGCGCCAGCAGCTTAAGTGAAGCGGGAGGCCTGGAGACCCAGTACTTC CASSLSEAGGLETQYF
- TRBJ2-7 - TRBV5-5 TGTGCCAGCAGCTTGATTACAGCCTACGAGCAGTACTTC CASSLITAYEQYF
TRBD1 TRBJ2-7 - TRBV18 TGTGCCAGCTCATCTACGGGACAGGGGGCTGTCGAGCAGTACTTC CASSSTGQGAVEQYF